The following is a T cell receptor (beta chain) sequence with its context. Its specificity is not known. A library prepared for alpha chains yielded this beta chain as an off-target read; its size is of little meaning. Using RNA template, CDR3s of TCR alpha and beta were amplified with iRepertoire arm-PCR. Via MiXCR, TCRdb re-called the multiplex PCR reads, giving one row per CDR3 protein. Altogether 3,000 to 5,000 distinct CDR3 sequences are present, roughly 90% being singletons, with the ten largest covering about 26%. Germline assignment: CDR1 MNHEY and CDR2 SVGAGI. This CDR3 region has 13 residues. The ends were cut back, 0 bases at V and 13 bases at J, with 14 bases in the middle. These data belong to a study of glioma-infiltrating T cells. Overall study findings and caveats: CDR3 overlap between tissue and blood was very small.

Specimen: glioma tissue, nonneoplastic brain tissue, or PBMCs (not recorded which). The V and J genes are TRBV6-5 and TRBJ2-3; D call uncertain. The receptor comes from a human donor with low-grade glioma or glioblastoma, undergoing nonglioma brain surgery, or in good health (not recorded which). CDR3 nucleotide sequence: TGTGCCAGCAGTTACTCGATCTCTCGACCAGAGTATTTT. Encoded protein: CASSYSISRPEYF.